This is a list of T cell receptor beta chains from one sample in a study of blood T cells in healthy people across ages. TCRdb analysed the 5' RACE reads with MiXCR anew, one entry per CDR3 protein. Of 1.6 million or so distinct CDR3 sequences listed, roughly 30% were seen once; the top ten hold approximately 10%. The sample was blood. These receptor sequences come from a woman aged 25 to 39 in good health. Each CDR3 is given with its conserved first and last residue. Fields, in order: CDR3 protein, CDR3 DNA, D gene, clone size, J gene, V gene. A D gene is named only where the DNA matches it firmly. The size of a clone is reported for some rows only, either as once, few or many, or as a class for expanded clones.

CDR3 protein: CASSRQREVKNIQYF
CDR3 DNA: TGCGCCAGCAGCAGGCAGCGGGAGGTCAAAAACATTCAGTACTTC
D gene: TRBD2
clone size: -
J gene: TRBJ2-4
V gene: TRBV4-1

CDR3 protein: CASSPVGGRSYNEQFF
CDR3 DNA: TGTGCCAGCAGCCCAGTGGGCGGGAGGTCCTACAATGAGCAGTTCTTC
D gene: TRBD2
clone size: few
J gene: TRBJ2-1
V gene: TRBV7-9

CDR3 protein: CASTLGPIQENTEAFF
CDR3 DNA: TGCGCCAGCACCTTGGGTCCTATACAGGAGAACACTGAAGCTTTCTTT
D gene: -
clone size: -
J gene: TRBJ1-1
V gene: TRBV5-1

CDR3 protein: CSAPNPLDRNYGYTF
CDR3 DNA: TGCAGTGCCCCAAACCCCTTGGACAGGAACTATGGCTACACCTTC
D gene: TRBD1
clone size: -
J gene: TRBJ1-2
V gene: TRBV20-1

CDR3 protein: CASSWGHWKDYTF
CDR3 DNA: TGTGCCAGCAGTTGGGGACACTGGAAGGACTACACCTTC
D gene: -
clone size: -
J gene: TRBJ1-2
V gene: TRBV28

CDR3 protein: CASSLAVGQYYEQYF
CDR3 DNA: TGTGCCAGCAGCTTAGCTGTGGGACAGTACTACGAGCAGTACTTC
D gene: TRBD1
clone size: -
J gene: TRBJ2-7
V gene: TRBV7-6

CDR3 protein: CSASGGAPDNEQFF
CDR3 DNA: TGCAGTGCTAGCGGCGGGGCCCCGGACAATGAGCAGTTCTTC
D gene: -
clone size: -
J gene: TRBJ2-1
V gene: TRBV20-1

CDR3 protein: CAIRRTSGEIYEQYF
CDR3 DNA: TGTGCCATCAGGAGGACTAGCGGGGAGATCTACGAGCAGTACTTC
D gene: TRBD2
clone size: few
J gene: TRBJ2-7
V gene: TRBV10-3

CDR3 protein: CASSGEEQEYIQETQYF
CDR3 DNA: TGTGCCAGCAGTGGTGAGGAACAGGAATATATACAAGAGACCCAGTACTTC
D gene: -
clone size: -
J gene: TRBJ2-5
V gene: TRBV6-4

CDR3 protein: CASSVWTSTYEQYF
CDR3 DNA: TGTGCCAGCAGTGTATGGACTTCCACCTACGAGCAGTACTTC
D gene: -
clone size: -
J gene: TRBJ2-7
V gene: TRBV2

CDR3 protein: CASSQDRAGIYGYTF
CDR3 DNA: TGTGCCAGCAGCCAGGACAGGGCCGGCATCTATGGCTACACCTTC
D gene: TRBD1
clone size: -
J gene: TRBJ1-2
V gene: TRBV7-9

CDR3 protein: CASSAWGDSDTQYF
CDR3 DNA: TGTGCCAGCAGTGCCTGGGGGGATTCGGATACGCAGTATTTT
D gene: -
clone size: -
J gene: TRBJ2-3
V gene: TRBV9

CDR3 protein: CASSEGTATYEQYF
CDR3 DNA: TGTGCCAGCAGTGAGGGGACCGCTACCTACGAGCAGTACTTC
D gene: -
clone size: few
J gene: TRBJ2-7
V gene: TRBV6-1

CDR3 protein: CASSPPGQGYQPQHF
CDR3 DNA: TGTGCCAGCTCACCGCCGGGACAGGGTTATCAGCCCCAGCATTTT
D gene: TRBD1
clone size: few
J gene: TRBJ1-5
V gene: TRBV18

CDR3 protein: CSARLAGGMSSYNEQFF
CDR3 DNA: TGCAGTGCGAGACTAGCGGGGGGGATGAGCTCCTACAATGAGCAGTTCTTC
D gene: TRBD2
clone size: -
J gene: TRBJ2-1
V gene: TRBV20-1

CDR3 protein: CSAREGVGTDTQYF
CDR3 DNA: TGCAGTGCTCGCGAGGGAGTTGGAACAGATACGCAGTATTTT
D gene: -
clone size: many
J gene: TRBJ2-3
V gene: TRBV20-1

CDR3 protein: CASSPRVLGPPYNEQFF
CDR3 DNA: TGTGCCAGCAGCCCCCGGGTTTTGGGCCCTCCCTACAATGAGCAGTTCTTC
D gene: -
clone size: -
J gene: TRBJ2-1
V gene: TRBV7-8

CDR3 protein: CASTRGQGHGYTF
CDR3 DNA: TGTGCCAGCACTCGGGGACAGGGACATGGCTACACCTTC
D gene: TRBD1
clone size: few
J gene: TRBJ1-2
V gene: TRBV27

CDR3 protein: CASSPQGETQFF
CDR3 DNA: TGCGCCAGCAGCCCTCAGGGGGAGACCCAGTTCTTC
D gene: TRBD1
clone size: -
J gene: TRBJ2-1
V gene: TRBV4-1

CDR3 protein: CASSLSGPRDTQYF
CDR3 DNA: TGTGCCAGCAGCCTCAGCGGGCCTAGGGATACGCAGTATTTT
D gene: -
clone size: few
J gene: TRBJ2-3
V gene: TRBV7-2

CDR3 protein: CASSLVREGREQYF
CDR3 DNA: TGTGCCAGCAGCTTAGTCAGGGAGGGACGCGAGCAGTACTTC
D gene: TRBD2
clone size: few
J gene: TRBJ2-7
V gene: TRBV7-9

CDR3 protein: CSARQGLGVIPNTGELFF
CDR3 DNA: TGCAGCGCCAGGCAGGGACTAGGGGTGATCCCCAACACCGGGGAGCTGTTTTTT
D gene: TRBD2
clone size: few
J gene: TRBJ2-2
V gene: TRBV29-1

CDR3 protein: CSADPSGSWYEQFF
CDR3 DNA: TGCAGTGCTGATCCTAGCGGGAGTTGGTATGAGCAGTTCTTC
D gene: TRBD2
clone size: few
J gene: TRBJ2-1
V gene: TRBV20-1

CDR3 protein: CSAKAGGPRETQYF
CDR3 DNA: TGCAGTGCGAAAGCGGGGGGGCCGAGAGAGACCCAGTACTTC
D gene: TRBD2
clone size: -
J gene: TRBJ2-5
V gene: TRBV20-1

CDR3 protein: CAIRESGPTYNEQFF
CDR3 DNA: TGTGCCATCAGGGAAAGCGGGCCGACCTACAATGAGCAGTTCTTC
D gene: -
clone size: -
J gene: TRBJ2-1
V gene: TRBV10-3

CDR3 protein: CSARHRQGDVTDTQYF
CDR3 DNA: TGCAGTGCTAGGCATCGACAGGGCGATGTGACAGATACGCAGTATTTT
D gene: TRBD1
clone size: -
J gene: TRBJ2-3
V gene: TRBV20-1

CDR3 protein: CASSQQRGPYNEQFF
CDR3 DNA: TGCGCCAGCAGCCAACAGCGGGGGCCCTACAATGAGCAGTTCTTC
D gene: TRBD2
clone size: few
J gene: TRBJ2-1
V gene: TRBV4-1

CDR3 protein: CSAAIGQLNTEAFF
CDR3 DNA: TGCAGCGCAGCAATCGGACAGTTGAACACTGAAGCTTTCTTT
D gene: -
clone size: few
J gene: TRBJ1-1
V gene: TRBV29-1

CDR3 protein: CASSLFGLGTEAFF
CDR3 DNA: TGTGCCAGCAGTTTATTTGGGCTCGGAACTGAAGCTTTCTTT
D gene: -
clone size: -
J gene: TRBJ1-1
V gene: TRBV28

CDR3 protein: CASPVGGGPTPYEQYF
CDR3 DNA: TGTGCCAGCCCGGTCGGGGGGGGACCTACTCCCTACGAGCAGTACTTC
D gene: TRBD2
clone size: once
J gene: TRBJ2-7
V gene: TRBV7-3

CDR3 protein: CASSVGDSTPYEQYF
CDR3 DNA: TGTGCCAGCAGCGTAGGGGATTCTACCCCCTACGAGCAGTACTTC
D gene: -
clone size: many
J gene: TRBJ2-7
V gene: TRBV9

CDR3 protein: CASSVDYSSYEQYF
CDR3 DNA: TGTGCCAGCAGCGTAGACTACAGCTCCTACGAGCAGTACTTC
D gene: -
clone size: -
J gene: TRBJ2-7
V gene: TRBV9

CDR3 protein: CASSLAGNTGELFF
CDR3 DNA: TGTGCCAGCAGTTTGGCCGGGAACACCGGGGAGCTGTTTTTT
D gene: -
clone size: many
J gene: TRBJ2-2
V gene: TRBV12-3/TRBV12-4

CDR3 protein: CASSLGRLAAQETQYF
CDR3 DNA: TGTGCCAGCAGCTTAGGGAGACTAGCGGCTCAAGAGACCCAGTACTTC
D gene: TRBD2
clone size: -
J gene: TRBJ2-5
V gene: TRBV7-9

CDR3 protein: CASAGRTGAYGCTF
CDR3 DNA: TGTGCCAGCGCTGGGAGGACAGGAGCATATGGCTGCACCTTC
D gene: TRBD1
clone size: -
J gene: TRBJ1-2
V gene: TRBV5-5

CDR3 protein: CASSLGLVEAQYF
CDR3 DNA: TGCGCCAGCAGCTTGGGACTAGTAGAGGCCCAGTACTTC
D gene: -
clone size: once
J gene: TRBJ2-5
V gene: TRBV5-1

CDR3 protein: CAVQGALEKLFF
CDR3 DNA: TGTGCCGTTCAGGGAGCTCTTGAAAAACTGTTTTTT
D gene: -
clone size: few
J gene: TRBJ1-4
V gene: TRBV7-9

CDR3 protein: CASNPTGGSLHF
CDR3 DNA: TGTGCCAGCAATCCGACAGGGGGTTCCCTCCACTTT
D gene: TRBD1
clone size: -
J gene: TRBJ1-6
V gene: TRBV2

CDR3 protein: CASSQERGYEQYF
CDR3 DNA: TGCGCCAGCAGCCAAGAAAGGGGCTACGAGCAGTACTTC
D gene: -
clone size: many
J gene: TRBJ2-7
V gene: TRBV4-1

CDR3 protein: CASSLDSPGSGSTDTQYF
CDR3 DNA: TGTGCCAGCAGCTTAGATAGCCCTGGAAGCGGGAGCACAGATACGCAGTATTTT
D gene: -
clone size: -
J gene: TRBJ2-3
V gene: TRBV11-3

CDR3 protein: CSATTTVGRQFF
CDR3 DNA: TGCAGTGCAACCACCACGGTAGGGCGGCAGTTCTTC
D gene: -
clone size: -
J gene: TRBJ2-1
V gene: TRBV20-1

CDR3 protein: CASRRTSGGAADTQYF
CDR3 DNA: TGTGCCAGCAGAAGGACTAGCGGGGGGGCTGCAGATACGCAGTATTTT
D gene: TRBD2
clone size: -
J gene: TRBJ2-3
V gene: TRBV3-1

CDR3 protein: CASSLLTGYQPQHF
CDR3 DNA: TGTGCCAGCAGCTTATTGACGGGCTATCAGCCCCAGCATTTT
D gene: -
clone size: -
J gene: TRBJ1-5
V gene: TRBV7-9

CDR3 protein: CASSSSSGRSYNEQFF
CDR3 DNA: TGTGCCAGCAGCTCTTCTAGCGGGAGATCCTACAATGAGCAGTTCTTC
D gene: TRBD2
clone size: -
J gene: TRBJ2-1
V gene: TRBV11-2

CDR3 protein: CASSSQFDTEAFF
CDR3 DNA: TGTGCCAGCAGCTCGCAGTTCGACACTGAAGCTTTCTTT
D gene: -
clone size: few
J gene: TRBJ1-1
V gene: TRBV7-9

CDR3 protein: CATEPRAYEQYF
CDR3 DNA: TGTGCCACCGAACCCCGCGCCTACGAGCAGTACTTC
D gene: -
clone size: once
J gene: TRBJ2-7
V gene: TRBV10-3

CDR3 protein: CSATIRDVYNYGYTF
CDR3 DNA: TGCAGTGCTACAATCCGGGACGTATATAACTATGGCTACACCTTC
D gene: -
clone size: -
J gene: TRBJ1-2
V gene: TRBV20-1

CDR3 protein: CASSEYSDNYNEQFF
CDR3 DNA: TGTGCCAGCAGTGAATATTCGGACAATTACAATGAGCAGTTCTTC
D gene: -
clone size: -
J gene: TRBJ2-1
V gene: TRBV6-1

CDR3 protein: CASSLVNRREAFF
CDR3 DNA: TGTGCCAGCAGCCTAGTAAATCGGAGAGAAGCTTTCTTT
D gene: -
clone size: -
J gene: TRBJ1-1
V gene: TRBV14

CDR3 protein: CAISSGTSATSGFDEQFF
CDR3 DNA: TGTGCCATCAGCTCCGGGACTAGCGCCACTTCGGGTTTCGATGAGCAGTTCTTC
D gene: TRBD2
clone size: -
J gene: TRBJ2-1
V gene: TRBV10-3

CDR3 protein: CASSTQQTQYF
CDR3 DNA: TGTGCCAGCAGCACACAGCAGACCCAGTACTTC
D gene: -
clone size: many
J gene: TRBJ2-5
V gene: TRBV7-2

CDR3 protein: CASSTTGGEQFF
CDR3 DNA: TGTGCCAGCAGTACCACAGGGGGTGAGCAGTTCTTC
D gene: TRBD1
clone size: few
J gene: TRBJ2-1
V gene: TRBV28

CDR3 protein: CSAGDRRSGSNQPQHF
CDR3 DNA: TGCAGTGCTGGGGACAGGAGGTCCGGTAGCAATCAGCCCCAGCATTTT
D gene: TRBD1
clone size: few
J gene: TRBJ1-5
V gene: TRBV20-1

CDR3 protein: CASSPTTETYGYTF
CDR3 DNA: TGTGCCAGCTCACCGACGACAGAGACCTATGGCTACACCTTC
D gene: -
clone size: -
J gene: TRBJ1-2
V gene: TRBV18

CDR3 protein: CSARDQRGGTEAFF
CDR3 DNA: TGCAGTGCTAGGGATCAAAGGGGTGGCACTGAAGCTTTCTTT
D gene: -
clone size: few
J gene: TRBJ1-1
V gene: TRBV20-1

CDR3 protein: CSASKRPEDIQYF
CDR3 DNA: TGCAGTGCTAGCAAAAGGCCCGAGGACATTCAGTACTTC
D gene: -
clone size: many
J gene: TRBJ2-4
V gene: TRBV20-1

CDR3 protein: CASSSLAGGETQYF
CDR3 DNA: TGTGCCAGCAGTTCACTAGCGGGAGGAGAGACCCAGTACTTC
D gene: TRBD2
clone size: few
J gene: TRBJ2-5
V gene: TRBV12-3/TRBV12-4

CDR3 protein: CSARTYGTGYEQYF
CDR3 DNA: TGCAGTGCTAGAACATACGGGACGGGCTACGAGCAGTACTTC
D gene: -
clone size: -
J gene: TRBJ2-7
V gene: TRBV20-1

CDR3 protein: CAWSLRGYEQYF
CDR3 DNA: TGTGCCTGGAGTCTCAGAGGCTACGAGCAGTACTTC
D gene: -
clone size: -
J gene: TRBJ2-7
V gene: TRBV30